The TCR beta chain under discussion was sequenced for a study of control samples from healthy donors and cancer patients. Some clones are missing from TCRdb's copy, which holds only in-frame ones; the method was immunoSEQ multiplex PCR. The sample consists of 55,000 to 65,000 clones, around 87% of them appearing once. Germline CDR1 reads MNHEY; CDR2 reads SVGAGI. CDR3 size: 13 residues. The V gene lost 7 bases and the J gene lost 0 bases, with 9 bases spanning the gap. The chain has TRBV6-5 and TRBJ1-1; no clear D. The sample consisted of PBMCs. This receptor was taken from a woman aged 60 to 75 with lung cancer. The CDR3 loop is CASIQQMNTEAFF. In nucleotides, the CDR3 is TGTGCCAGCATACAGCAGATGAACACTGAAGCTTTCTTT.